Following are 5 T cell receptor beta chains from one sample sequenced in a study of technical replicates of blood from a few donors. Repertoires were generated with immunoSEQ multiplex PCR, while TCRdb's copy carries only in-frame clones and drops some. This sample has more than 65,000 clones, with about 97% found just once. Sequences were obtained from T cells isolated from PBMCs. Receptors were obtained from a human donor in good health.

The rearrangement links TRBV11-1 to TRBJ2-7; D uncertain. The CDR3 consists of 10 residues. Looked up from germline, CDR1 is SGHAT and CDR2 is FQDESV (reference sequence). The V end lost 6 bases, the J end lost 3 bases, and 3 bases lay between the germline ends. The CDR3 loop reads CASSYYEQYF. Here the CDR3 DNA reads TGTGCCAGCAGTTACTACGAGCAGTACTTC.

The CDR3 loop is CASSLEGYEQYF. The CDR3 DNA is TGCGCCAGCAGCTTGGAGGGGTACGAGCAGTACTTC. The chain uses TRBV5-1 and TRBJ2-7; weak D call: TRBD1 (5 bases). Deletions cut 0 bases from V and 4 bases from J, with 5 bases between. Germline CDR1 SGHRS, CDR2 YFSETQ. This CDR3 comprises 12 residues.

V gene TRBV30 combines with J gene TRBJ1-2; 8 bases map to TRBD1. The CDR3 totals 14 residues. J gave up 3 bases and V 4 bases, and 7 bases lay outside the gene matches. Germline V gives CDR1 GTSNPN, CDR2 SVGIG (reference sequence). The CDR3 here is CAWIQGARYYGYTF. For the CDR3, the DNA is TGTGCCTGGATCCAGGGGGCGAGGTACTATGGCTACACCTTC.

The chain has TRBV4-2 and TRBJ2-1; D is ambiguous. Trimming cost V 4 bases and J 0 bases, with 19 bases left between them. CDR3 length: 18 residues. Germline CDR1 and CDR2: LGHNA and YNFKEQ. The CDR3 nucleotides read TGTGCCAGCAGCCGCGACAAGCCCGGCTTGGGCTCCTACAATGAGCAGTTCTTC. Encoded protein: CASSRDKPGLGSYNEQFF.

V usage is TRBV19 and J usage is TRBJ1-2; tentative D call: TRBD1 (5 bases). The CDR3 contains 13 residues. The V end was cut by 7 bases, the J end by 6 bases, with 15 bases between. The V gene's germline CDR1 is LNHDA and CDR2 SQIVND (reference sequence). The CDR3 reads CASTNRPFHGYTF. DNA for the CDR3: TGTGCCAGTACAAACAGGCCCTTTCATGGCTACACCTTC.